This T cell receptor (beta chain) was captured in a study of blood T cells in healthy people across ages. This clonotype was recorded a few times. Alongside a J-beta primer mix, a sample-barcoded 5' primer served in a second PCR lasting about 7 to 12 cycles. The yield of each sample was at least 2.5 million CDR3-containing paired-end reads. Each CDR3 protein gets one entry after TCRdb re-called the 5' RACE reads with MiXCR. The sample holds roughly 1,000,000 distinct CDR3 sequences; roughly 24% are singletons and the top ten take 0.75%. Germline-derived CDR1 and CDR2 are WSHSY and SAAADI. The V end was cut by 9 bases, the J end by 5 bases, with 8 bases between. There are 10 residues in the CDR3. The same sample was also used in a study of T cells of mothers and their children. Per that study: Sequencing got over 8 million TCR beta CDR3 reads from each mother and around 3 million from each child.

The TCR comes from a girl aged 2 to 9 in good health. The V gene is TRBV10-2, the J gene TRBJ2-7; D is ambiguous. The sequencing input was blood. This CDR3 is CASESDEQYF. DNA for the CDR3: TGCGCCAGTGAATCGGACGAGCAGTACTTC.